The clone carrying this TCR beta chain came up a few times. The data are from a study of T-cell memory formation after mild COVID-19. As for the study in general: Each donor largely had its own TCR clusters.

It was 5'RACE with constant-segment primers that produced the TCR alpha and TCR beta cDNA libraries, which carried sample barcodes and UMIs. TCRdb itself ran the 5' RACE reads through MiXCR, one entry per CDR3 protein. The table lists roughly 190,000 distinct CDR3 sequences, approximately 10% of them singletons. V was cut by 6 bases and J by 5 bases, with 20 bases left in between. The CDR3 sequence is 15 residues long. Per the germline V gene, CDR1 is MNHNY and CDR2 is SVGAGI (reference sequence). The chain couples TRBV6-6 to TRBJ2-7; no firm D call. The sequence came from a man aged 18 to 30 who had mild COVID-19 (a few samples of this study predate the infection). Cell type and time point are not known. Sequenced sample: PBMCs or a T cell subset sorted from them (not recorded which). This CDR3 reads CASSHIGLWAHEQYV. For the CDR3, the DNA is TGTGCCAGCAGCCACATCGGGTTGTGGGCCCACGAGCAGTACGTC.